The sequence of this TCR beta chain was determined in a study of cytomegalovirus exposure and HLA in healthy donors. The CDR3 is 13 amino acids. CDR1 LNHDA and CDR2 SQIVND come from the germline V gene (reference sequence). V gave up 5 bases and J gave up 7 bases, with 11 bases separating them. Amplification used 60 Vbeta primers and 13 Jbeta primers. Sequencing used immunoSEQ multiplex PCR; TCRdb keeps in-frame clones, though not all of them. The table has some 96,000 clones, 50% to 80% seen once. V gene TRBV19 combines with J gene TRBJ2-2; maybe TRBD2 (5 bases). The receptor's source is a man between 60 and 70 years old in good health and CMV-seronegative. Sequenced sample: PBMCs. The chain's CDR3 is CASSPGLVGELFF. Here the CDR3 DNA reads TGTGCCAGTAGTCCAGGACTTGTCGGGGAGCTGTTTTTT.